This T cell receptor beta chain was sequenced during a study of control samples from healthy donors and cancer patients. Using immunoSEQ multiplex PCR, the repertoire was profiled, and TCRdb retains in-frame clones only, with some absent. The sample comprises 130,000 or so clones, roughly 89% of which are singletons, and about 7.6% rests with the top ten. Germline values: CDR1 SNHLY, CDR2 FYNNEI. The CDR3 is made up of 15 amino acids. Trimming removed 8 bases from V and 3 bases from J, with 18 bases in between. The sequence came from a man between 45 and 60 years old with head and neck cancer. The V call is TRBV2, the J call TRBJ2-3; D might be TRBD1 (5 bases). The sample was PBMCs. CDR3 in amino acids: CASPAVAGSTDTQYF. In nucleotides, the CDR3 is TGTGCCAGCCCCGCCGTTGCAGGGTCAACAGATACGCAGTATTTT.